This passage covers 25 T cell receptor beta chains from one sample sequenced in a study of cytomegalovirus exposure and HLA in healthy donors. The PCR made use of 60 Vbeta and 13 Jbeta primers. The assay was immunoSEQ multiplex PCR, and TCRdb's table has in-frame clones only and misses some. The table has around 200,000 clones, 77% seen once. The sequenced sample was PBMCs. The source is a woman aged 55 to 70 in good health and CMV-seropositive.

The J gene is TRBJ2-7, the V gene TRBV4-2; the match to TRBD1 covers 9 bases. Germline trimming cut 1 base from V and 3 bases from J; bases unmatched to any gene: 7. Germline V gene data show CDR1 as LGHNA and CDR2 as YNFKEQ. The CDR3 is made up of 16 amino acids. The CDR3 reads CASSQAEGQGFYEQYF. In DNA form, the CDR3 reads TGTGCCAGCAGCCAAGCCGAGGGACAGGGATTCTACGAGCAGTACTTC.

The chain is built from TRBV5-1 and TRBJ2-1; D might be TRBD2 (6 bases). This CDR3 contains 18 residues. V was pared by 1 base and J by 4 bases, with 21 bases between. Germline CDR1 SGHRS, CDR2 YFSETQ. CDR3 in DNA: TGCGCCAGCAGCTTGTCAACCGGGACTTCCGCTTCATACAATGAGCAGTTCTTC. Translation: CASSLSTGTSASYNEQFF.

The gene calls are TRBV7-8 and TRBJ1-2; D uncertain. CDR1 and CDR2 from the germline V gene are SGHVS and FQNEAQ. V was pared by 5 bases and J by 4 bases, with 14 bases between. The CDR3 consists of 14 residues. The CDR3 region is CASSARNMVYGYTF. Here the CDR3 DNA reads TGTGCCAGCAGCGCCCGAAACATGGTCTATGGCTACACCTTC.

The chain employs TRBV7-9 and TRBJ1-3; D gene unclear. CDR3 size: 16 residues. The V and J ends lost 8 bases and 1 base respectively, with 18 bases between them. Looked up from germline, CDR1 is SEHNR and CDR2 is FQNEAQ (reference sequence). In DNA, the CDR3 is TGTGCCAGCCTACCCCGGGCTAGCTTTTCTGGAAACACCATATATTTT. It specifies CASLPRASFSGNTIYF.

The CDR3 sequence is CASGSSMDSESGGYTF. Here the CDR3 DNA reads TGTGCTAGTGGTTCCTCAATGGACAGCGAGTCGGGTGGCTACACCTTC. The V call is TRBV12-5, the J call TRBJ1-2; D might be TRBD1 (6 bases). V was clipped by 4 bases and J by 7 bases, with 22 bases between them. CDR1 and CDR2 (germline): LGHNT, FRNRAP. CDR3 length: 16 residues.

The chain combines TRBV28 with TRBJ1-2, with no clear D. Germline V gene lookup returns CDR1 MDHEN and CDR2 SYDVKM. V lost 10 bases and J lost 0, with 6 bases in between. The CDR3 length is 11 residues. The CDR3 DNA is TGTGCCACCAAATCTAACTATGGCTACACCTTC. Protein product: CATKSNYGYTF.

This clone was counted a single time. The chain links TRBV18 to TRBJ1-4, with TRBD1 identical over 10 bases. This CDR3 region has 17 residues. Germline lookup yields CDR1 KGHSH and CDR2 LQKENI. The V and J ends lost 0 bases and 10 bases, in that order; junction bases with no gene match: 11. The CDR3 DNA sequence: TGTGCCAGCTCACCACCGGGCGCGACAGGGGGCCTAGGAAAACTGTTTTTT. It codes for CASSPPGATGGLGKLFF.

The chain links TRBV27 to TRBJ1-2; 8 bases fit TRBD1. This CDR3 is 15 amino acids long. The V gene end was trimmed by 5 bases and the J gene end by 0 bases; junction bases not matched to a gene: 5. From germline, CDR1 is MNHEY and CDR2 SMNVEV (reference sequence). DNA of the CDR3: TGTGCCAGCAGTACGGACAGGGAGGCTAACTATGGCTACACCTTC. Translated, it gives CASSTDREANYGYTF.

The J gene is TRBJ1-1, the V gene TRBV10-3, with 9 bases identical to TRBD1. In germline, CDR1 is ENHRY, CDR2 SYGVKD. CDR3 length: 15 amino acids. Unmatched junction bases numbered 11, after V lost 6 bases and J lost 6 bases. Here the CDR3 DNA reads TGTGCCATCAGAAAGAGAGTGGACAGGGGTGCTGAAGCTTTCTTT. It codes for CAIRKRVDRGAEAFF.

V usage is TRBV7-9 and J usage is TRBJ1-3; D is perhaps TRBD1 (6 bases). In germline, CDR1 is SEHNR, CDR2 FQNEAQ (reference sequence). Between the trimmed V and J ends, which lost 5 bases and 2 bases, there was a span of 16 bases. The CDR3 spans 16 residues. This CDR3 reads CASSLKFTGTGNTIYF. Here the CDR3 DNA reads TGTGCCAGCAGCCTCAAATTTACAGGGACTGGAAACACCATATATTTT.

This clone was picked up a small number of times. Germline is not matched at one junction end, which may reflect a read error. The V gene is TRBV7-9, the J gene TRBJ1-3; a weak D match, TRBD1 (5 bases). This CDR3 spans 16 amino acids. Germline CDR1 is SEHNR and CDR2 is FQNEAQ (reference sequence). The CDR3, as DNA: TGTTCCAGCAGCTTACGGTGGAGGGGCACCCAGGACACCATATATTTT. It codes for CSSSLRWRGTQDTIYF.

The CDR3 reads CATSMYRGNTEAFF. The CDR3 DNA reads TGTGCCACCAGCATGTACAGGGGGAACACTGAAGCTTTCTTT. The chain couples TRBV15 to TRBJ1-1, with TRBD1 matching 7 bases. The ends lost 4 bases at V and 1 base at J; junction bases unmatched: 3. This CDR3 region has 14 residues. In germline, CDR1 is LNHNV, CDR2 YYDKDF (reference sequence).

The rearrangement links TRBV30 to TRBJ2-3, with D possibly TRBD1 on 6 matching bases. The V end lost 2 bases, the J end lost 3 bases, and 12 bases lay between the germline ends. Germline loops: CDR1 GTSNPN, CDR2 SVGIG (reference sequence). This CDR3 has 14 residues. The CDR3 coding sequence is TGTGCCTGGAGTCTCACTACAGGGACAGATACGCAGTATTTT. Translating it yields CAWSLTTGTDTQYF.

The chain links TRBV5-4 to TRBJ2-3, with D possibly being TRBD2 (6 bases). Germline CDR1 SGHNT, CDR2 YYREEE (reference sequence). The V end was cut by 2 bases, the J end by 5 bases, with 12 bases between. The CDR3 covers 14 residues. CDR3: CASSFSGDGDTQYF. The CDR3 coding sequence is TGTGCCAGCAGCTTCTCGGGAGATGGAGATACGCAGTATTTT. Using reference TRBV5-4 and TRBJ2-3 for the parts outside the CDR3, the full variable domain is ETGVTQSPTHLIKTRGQQVTLRCSSQSGHNTVSWYQQALGQGPQFIFQYYREEENGRGNFPPRFSGLQFPNYSSELNVNALELDDSALYLCASSFSGDGDTQYFGPGTRLTVL.

This clone was seen a single time. The V and J genes are TRBV5-1 and TRBJ2-3; TRBD1 might be the D (6 bases). V was shortened by 4 bases and J by 0 bases, with 15 bases between the two germline ends. CDR3 size: 16 residues. Germline loops: CDR1 SGHRS, CDR2 YFSETQ. CDR3 protein: CASSPSTGASTDTQYF. As DNA, the CDR3 is TGCGCCAGCAGCCCCTCGACAGGCGCTAGCACAGATACGCAGTATTTT. The full variable domain, completed using reference TRBV5-1 and TRBJ2-3, is KAGVTQTPRYLIKTRGQQVTLSCSPISGHRSVSWYQQTPGQGLQFLFEYFSETQRNKGNFPGRFSGRQFSNSRSEMNVSTLELGDSALYLCASSPSTGASTDTQYFGPGTRLTVL.

This chain connects TRBV30 to TRBJ2-7; D is possibly TRBD2 (7 bases). Per the germline V gene, CDR1 is GTSNPN and CDR2 is SVGIG (reference sequence). V lost 1 base to trimming and J lost 1 base, with 14 bases between them. The CDR3 contains 15 residues. DNA for the CDR3: TGTGCCTGGAGTGGGAGGGGGGGCGTTTCCTACGAGCAGTACTTC. This gives the protein CAWSGRGGVSYEQYF.

This clone was observed a handful of times. The chain uses TRBV2 and TRBJ2-1; D perhaps matches TRBD1 (5 bases). V was pared by 7 bases and J by 9 bases, with 19 bases between. CDR1 SNHLY and CDR2 FYNNEI come from the germline V gene. The CDR3 covers 14 residues. The CDR3 DNA sequence: TGTGCCAGCATTAGGTCAGGGTGGGTGAGTGAGCAGTTCTTC. The encoded protein is CASIRSGWVSEQFF. Full variable domain (outside the CDR3, taken from reference TRBV2 and TRBJ2-1): EPEVTQTPSHQVTQMGQEVILRCVPISNHLYFYWYRQILGQKVEFLVSFYNNEISEKSEIFDDQFSVERPDGSNFTLKIRSTKLEDSAMYFCASIRSGWVSEQFFGPGTRLTVL.

The genes are TRBV5-1 and TRBJ2-7; D gene ambiguous. The CDR3 loop spans 14 amino acids. Germline assignment: CDR1 SGHRS and CDR2 YFSETQ. Trimming pared 4 bases from V and 0 bases from J, leaving 11 bases between. The CDR3 here is CASSLDGLSYEQYF. CDR3 in DNA: TGCGCCAGCAGCCTGGATGGGCTCTCCTACGAGCAGTACTTC. Looking up the rest from reference TRBV5-1 and TRBJ2-7 gives the full variable domain: KAGVTQTPRYLIKTRGQQVTLSCSPISGHRSVSWYQQTPGQGLQFLFEYFSETQRNKGNFPGRFSGRQFSNSRSEMNVSTLELGDSALYLCASSLDGLSYEQYFGPGTRLTVT.

V and J are TRBV29-1 and TRBJ2-1, with 9 bases matching TRBD2. Germline V gene lookup returns CDR1 SQVTM and CDR2 ANQGSEA. The junction had 15 bases not matched to a gene; V was cut back by 6 bases and J by 6 bases. The CDR3 length is 16 residues. The CDR3 loop is CSVDDGLARLLNEQFF. In DNA, the CDR3 is TGCAGCGTAGACGATGGACTAGCGCGTTTACTCAATGAGCAGTTCTTC.

This clone was observed a handful of times. CDR3 in amino acids: CASSQGTSGRYEQYF. The CDR3 DNA sequence: TGTGCCAGCAGTCAGGGGACTAGCGGGAGATACGAGCAGTACTTC. The chain is built from TRBV6-6 and TRBJ2-7; 14 nucleotides line up with TRBD2. V lost 5 bases to trimming and J lost 4 bases; unmatched junction nucleotides: 4. The length of the CDR3 is 15 residues. The germline CDR1 and CDR2 sequences are MNHNY and SVGAGI (reference sequence).

The chain carries TRBV7-9 and TRBJ2-1; TRBD2 matches 14 bases. Germline CDR1 and CDR2: SEHNR and FQNEAQ (reference sequence). V shed 2 bases, J shed 6 bases, and the junction held 3 bases outside the gene matches. The CDR3 runs 16 residues. The CDR3 reads CASSLFGTSGSNEQFF. The CDR3 bases are TGTGCCAGCAGCTTATTTGGGACTAGCGGGAGCAATGAGCAGTTCTTC.

V usage is TRBV18 and J usage is TRBJ1-1; TRBD1 is a possible D gene (5 bases). Germline V gene sequence: CDR1 KGHSH, CDR2 LQKENI. V was clipped by 0 bases and J by 9 bases, with 17 bases between them. CDR3 length: 15 residues. The CDR3 region is CASSPPSRTYNQAFF. CDR3 sequence (DNA): TGTGCCAGCTCACCACCCTCCAGGACATATAATCAAGCTTTCTTT.

This clone was seen a few times. The chain couples TRBV5-8 to TRBJ2-7; 10 bases map to TRBD1. Trimming removed 4 bases from V and 6 bases from J; junction bases left unmatched: 4. CDR3 length: 13 amino acids. Germline CDR1 and CDR2: SGHTS and YDEGEE. The CDR3 spells CASSTGDRGEQYF. CDR3 DNA: TGTGCCAGCAGCACTGGGGACAGGGGCGAGCAGTACTTC.

This clone has only a few counts. V is TRBV4-2 and J is TRBJ1-3; no firm D call. Germline V gene sequence: CDR1 LGHNA, CDR2 YNFKEQ. V lost 1 base to trimming and J lost 6 bases, with 10 bases between them. The length of the CDR3 is 14 residues. In nucleotides, the CDR3 is TGTGCCAGCAGCCAAGGGCCGGGTTTAAACACCATATATTTT. This gives the protein CASSQGPGLNTIYF.

This chain connects TRBV23-1 to TRBJ2-7; a possible D gene is TRBD2 (6 bases). TRBV23-1 is an ORF, with its function uncertain. This CDR3 region has 15 residues. V shed 5 bases and J shed 1 base, with 15 bases lying between them. The CDR3 nucleotides read TGCGCCAGCAGTGATTCGGCTAGCGCATCCTACGAGCAGTACTTC. Translation: CASSDSASASYEQYF.